These 28 T cell receptor beta chains were sequenced from one sample in a study of early T cells in non-severe SARS-CoV-2 infection. TCRdb re-called the 5' RACE reads through MiXCR, storing one row per CDR3 protein. Among just under 65,000 distinct CDR3 sequences listed, roughly 10% were seen once. The sequenced sample was whole blood, obtained at baseline. All receptors derive from an adult who was a healthcare worker with PCR-confirmed SARS-CoV-2 infection or an uninfected control (not recorded which).

Ten or more counts support this clonotype. V gene TRBV7-9 combines with J gene TRBJ1-1; TRBD1 agrees at 9 bases. Germline CDR1 SEHNR, CDR2 FQNEAQ (reference sequence). J gave up 4 bases and V 11 bases, and 14 bases lay outside the gene matches. This CDR3 has 15 amino acids. This CDR3 is CAVGTGPSEGTEAFF. The CDR3 bases are TGTGCCGTGGGGACAGGGCCCTCGGAGGGCACTGAAGCTTTCTTT.

This clonotype was seen only a few times. In DNA form, the CDR3 reads TGCAGCGTCCGCACCGGGGGGGCCTACGAGCAGTACTTC. Translating it yields CSVRTGGAYEQYF. This chain joins TRBV29-1 and TRBJ2-7; TRBD2 agrees at 8 bases. V lost 6 bases, J lost 2 bases, and 6 bases stayed unmatched. Germline V gene sequence: CDR1 SQVTM, CDR2 ANQGSEA. This CDR3 has 13 amino acids.

The chain is built from TRBV29-1 and TRBJ1-2; 7 positions agree with TRBD1. This CDR3 has 12 residues. Trimming at V came to 4 bases and at J to 4 bases, leaving 3 bases not matched to a gene. Germline-derived CDR1 and CDR2 are SQVTM and ANQGSEA. The CDR3 DNA is TGCAGCGTTGGTAGGGGGCTCTATGGCTACACCTTC. Translation: CSVGRGLYGYTF.

In its sample, this clonotype was seen many times. The chain carries TRBV12-3 or TRBV12-4 and TRBJ1-2, with 8 bases lining up with TRBD1. The J segment lost 8 bases and the V segment lost 1 base, leaving 6 bases of the junction unmatched. The CDR3 sequence is 14 residues long. CDR3 sequence: CASSLGPTGDGYTF. CDR3 DNA: TGTGCCAGCAGTTTAGGGCCGACAGGGGACGGCTACACCTTC.

The genes are TRBV6-5 and TRBJ2-7; D may correspond to TRBD1 or TRBD2 (5 bases each). This CDR3 has 14 amino acids. The germline CDR1 and CDR2 sequences are MNHEY and SVGAGI. V shed 4 bases and J shed 3 bases, with 13 bases lying between them. CDR3 sequence reads: CASSSPGRSYEQYF. CDR3 coding DNA: TGTGCCAGCAGTTCACCGGGACGGAGCTACGAGCAGTACTTC.

This clonotype has a handful of counts. The chain joins TRBV12-3 or TRBV12-4 to TRBJ2-3; D unresolved. The V end lost 2 bases, the J end lost 1 base, and 10 bases lay between the germline ends. This CDR3 spans 15 amino acids. CDR3 DNA: TGTGCCAGCAGTTTACACCGGGCCCGCACAGATACGCAGTATTTT. Amino acids: CASSLHRARTDTQYF.

The rearrangement uses TRBV6-2 or TRBV6-3 and TRBJ2-2; D unresolved. The germline V and J ends were trimmed by 5 bases and 3 bases, with 22 bases remaining between them. The CDR3 has 18 residues. The germline V gene has CDR1 MNHEY and CDR2 SVGEGT. This CDR3 reads CASSPPAPPVRDTGELFF. In DNA form, the CDR3 reads TGTGCCAGCAGTCCCCCCGCCCCACCCGTTCGTGACACCGGGGAGCTGTTTTTT.

This chain connects TRBV4-3 to TRBJ1-2, with 7 bases that match TRBD1. CDR1 is LGHNA, CDR2 YSLEER, per germline. The CDR3 covers 16 residues. V shed 0 bases, J shed 3 bases, and the junction held 7 bases outside the gene matches. This CDR3 is CASSQDRQGGYYGYTF. In DNA, the CDR3 is TGCGCCAGCAGCCAAGATCGGCAGGGGGGTTACTATGGCTACACCTTC.

This clonotype was observed a few times. This sequence joins TRBV13 and TRBJ2-3, with a possible D match to TRBD2 (6 bases). Germline CDR1 and CDR2: PRHDT and FYEKMQ (reference sequence). The V and J ends lost 5 bases and 4 bases respectively, with 10 bases between them. This CDR3 is 13 amino acids long. Written as DNA, the CDR3 is TGTGCCAGCAGCCGGGACTCCCCAGATACGCAGTATTTT. The encoded protein is CASSRDSPDTQYF.

This clonotype was counted ten times or more. The chain is built from TRBV11-2 and TRBJ1-3; no definite D call. The CDR3 has 15 amino acids. Between the trimmed V and J ends, which lost 5 bases and 2 bases, there was a span of 13 bases. Germline CDR1 reads SGHAT; CDR2 reads FQNNGV. The CDR3 nucleotides read TGTGCCAGCAGCCCTCTGGGAGGGCCTGGAAACACCATATATTTT. Encoded protein: CASSPLGGPGNTIYF.

This rearrangement joins TRBV18 to TRBJ2-5; D is undetermined. CDR1 KGHSH and CDR2 LQKENI come from the germline V gene. The CDR3 has 12 amino acids. The V and J ends lost 3 bases and 5 bases respectively, with 7 bases between them. The CDR3 DNA is TGTGCCAGCTCACCCACCCGGGAGACCCAGTACTTC. Amino acid sequence: CASSPTRETQYF.

The V gene is TRBV19, the J gene TRBJ2-5; weak D call: TRBD2 (5 bases). Trimming cost V 5 bases and J 5 bases, with 15 bases left between them. Per the germline V gene, CDR1 is LNHDA and CDR2 is SQIVND (reference sequence). This CDR3 has 14 amino acids. CDR3 sequence (DNA): TGTGCCAGTAGTCCTCTCGGGGAGAGTGAGACCCAGTACTTC. As protein: CASSPLGESETQYF.

J is TRBJ2-5 and V is TRBV6-5; TRBD2 matches 11 bases. Trimming removed 0 bases from V and 1 base from J; junction bases left unmatched: 10. In germline, CDR1 is MNHEY, CDR2 SVGAGI. There are 19 residues in the CDR3. CDR3 in amino acids: CASSYSVLAGGPRQETQYF. CDR3 coding DNA: TGTGCCAGCAGTTACTCGGTGCTAGCGGGGGGCCCGCGCCAAGAGACCCAGTACTTC.

This clonotype was found many times. The J gene is TRBJ1-3, the V gene TRBV5-1; a weak D match, TRBD1 (5 bases). V lost 5 bases, J lost 2 bases, and 14 bases lay in between. The CDR3 sequence is 15 residues long. Germline V lookup: CDR1 SGHRS, CDR2 YFSETQ. CDR3 nucleotide sequence: TGCGCCAGCAGGAGTCAGGGAATGGCTGGAAACACCATATATTTT. Encoded protein: CASRSQGMAGNTIYF.

The chain is built from TRBV5-5 and TRBJ1-5; no definite D call. The CDR3 runs 12 residues. Trimming stripped 1 base from V and 9 bases from J, with 8 bases between. Germline V gene data show CDR1 as SGHKS and CDR2 as YYEKEE (reference sequence). CDR3 protein: CASSLLAGPQHF. For the CDR3, the DNA is TGTGCCAGCAGCTTGCTCGCGGGGCCCCAGCATTTT. Based on the CDR3 plus reference TRBV5-5 and TRBJ1-5, the full variable domain is DAGVTQSPTHLIKTRGQQVTLRCSPISGHKSVSWYQQVLGQGPQFIFQYYEKEERGRGNFPDRFSARQFPNYSSELNVNALLLGDSALYLCASSLLAGPQHFGDGTRLSIL.

This clonotype was seen at least ten times. This chain joins TRBV7-9 and TRBJ1-5; D unclear. In germline, CDR1 is SEHNR, CDR2 FQNEAQ (reference sequence). V gave up 3 bases and J gave up 7 bases, with 13 bases separating them. The length of the CDR3 is 14 residues. The CDR3 loop is CASSFGTGQQPQHF. Written as DNA, the CDR3 is TGTGCCAGCAGCTTTGGCACCGGGCAGCAGCCCCAGCATTTT.

The rearrangement joins TRBV20-1 to TRBJ2-3, with D uncertain. Germline V lookup: CDR1 DFQATT, CDR2 SNEGSKA (reference sequence). The germline V and J ends were trimmed by 1 base and 0 bases, with 8 bases remaining between them. This CDR3 spans 14 amino acids. The CDR3 nucleotides read TGCAGTGCTAGAGCCCAGCTCAGCACAGATACGCAGTATTTT. Protein product: CSARAQLSTDTQYF.

This clonotype was seen more than once but under ten times. This rearrangement joins TRBV25-1 to TRBJ1-1, with D unresolved. V was shortened by 6 bases and J by 1 base, with 9 bases between the two germline ends. Germline CDR1 MGHDK, CDR2 SYGVNS. This CDR3 is 13 amino acids long. CDR3 amino acids: CASRANRNTEAFF. The CDR3 nucleotides are TGTGCCAGCAGAGCTAACAGGAACACTGAAGCTTTCTTT. The full variable domain, rest sourced from reference TRBV25-1 and TRBJ1-1, is EADIYQTPRYLVIGTGKKITLECSQTMGHDKMYWYQQDPGMELHLIHYSYGVNSTEKGDLSSESTVSRIRTEHFPLTLESARPSHTSQYLCASRANRNTEAFFGQGTRLTVV.

Only a few counts were recorded for this clonotype. The chain employs TRBV18 and TRBJ2-5; D is perhaps TRBD1 or TRBD2 (5 bases each). Trimming left V 3 bases short and J 1 base short, with 9 bases between. CDR1 KGHSH and CDR2 LQKENI come from the germline V gene. The CDR3 loop spans 14 amino acids. The CDR3 here is CASSPGTSQETQYF. The CDR3 nucleotides read TGTGCCAGCTCACCCGGGACGTCCCAAGAGACCCAGTACTTC.

A few counts support this clonotype. The chain employs TRBV7-8 and TRBJ2-7; weak D call: TRBD2 (5 bases). The CDR3 runs 15 residues. V lost 1 base to trimming and J lost 1 base, with 11 bases between them. Germline V CDR1 and CDR2: SGHVS, FQNEAQ. The CDR3 loop reads CASSLEWRSSYEQYF. CDR3 nucleotides: TGTGCCAGCAGCTTAGAGTGGAGGAGTTCCTACGAGCAGTACTTC.

This chain uses TRBV7-8 with TRBJ2-3; no clear D gene. V was pared by 5 bases and J by 2 bases, with 26 bases between. CDR3 length: 19 amino acids. Looked up from germline, CDR1 is SGHVS and CDR2 is FQNEAQ. The CDR3 is CASSPAPLSASSSTDTQYF. Here the CDR3 DNA reads TGTGCCAGCAGCCCGGCCCCTCTGTCGGCCTCCTCCTCCACAGATACGCAGTATTTT.

This clonotype was seen repeatedly, ten times or more. The chain employs TRBV9 and TRBJ1-1, with D uncertain. This CDR3 contains 14 residues. Germline CDR1 is SGDLS and CDR2 is YYNGEE. Trimming removed 5 bases at V and 1 base at J, with 12 bases between. In nucleotides, the CDR3 is TGTGCCAGCAGTCTGGGGTCGGGGAACACTGAAGCTTTCTTT. Its protein is CASSLGSGNTEAFF.

The chain links TRBV28 to TRBJ2-1; D remains ambiguous. The V gene's germline CDR1 is MDHEN and CDR2 SYDVKM. This CDR3 has 12 residues. The V end was cut by 5 bases, the J end by 12 bases, with 14 bases between. The DNA for the CDR3 is TGTGCCAGCAGTCCAACTGCGCACGGGCAGTTCTTC. It yields the protein CASSPTAHGQFF.

The V call is TRBV24-1, the J call TRBJ1-2; the D gene is possibly TRBD1 (5 bases). V dropped 2 bases and J dropped 3 bases, with 9 bases sitting between them. This CDR3 has 14 amino acids. The germline V gene has CDR1 KGHDR and CDR2 SFDVKD. The CDR3 is CATSDYDRDYGYTF. The CDR3 coding sequence is TGTGCCACCAGTGATTATGACAGAGACTATGGCTACACCTTC.

This clonotype showed up many times. The CDR3 is CSVPTYYGYTF. The CDR3 DNA follows: TGCAGCGTTCCAACATACTATGGCTACACCTTC. V gene TRBV29-1 combines with J gene TRBJ1-2, with no clear D. Germline CDR1 SQVTM, CDR2 ANQGSEA. The CDR3 has 11 amino acids. Trimming took off 5 bases at V and 3 bases at J, with 7 bases between the two ends.

This clonotype was counted only a few times. The gene calls are TRBV12-3 or TRBV12-4 and TRBJ2-7; 10 bases are a match to TRBD1. J lost 7 bases, V lost 6 bases, and 15 bases had no gene match. CDR3 length: 16 residues. CDR3 sequence: CASSPRKLDRGGEQYF. CDR3 DNA: TGTGCCAGCAGCCCTCGAAAACTGGACAGGGGGGGAGAGCAGTACTTC.

The table lists this clonotype with a few counts. The rearrangement joins TRBV5-1 to TRBJ1-1, with a weak D call TRBD1 (5 bases). The CDR3 length is 15 residues. Trimming removed 1 base from V and 1 base from J, with 11 bases in between. Germline lookup yields CDR1 SGHRS and CDR2 YFSETQ. The CDR3 sequence: CASSLFQGGNTEAFF. The DNA of the CDR3 is TGCGCCAGCAGCTTGTTCCAGGGAGGGAACACTGAAGCTTTCTTT.

This clonotype was counted only a few times. V is TRBV18 and J is TRBJ2-7, with 11 bases fitting TRBD1. The V gene's germline CDR1 is KGHSH and CDR2 LQKENI. The CDR3 length is 16 residues. With V trimmed by 3 bases and J by 5 bases, 9 bases remained unmatched. The DNA for the CDR3 is TGTGCCAGCTCACCTTGGACAGGGGGCGCACCTAACGAGCAGTACTTC. Protein sequence: CASSPWTGGAPNEQYF.